This entry lists 2 T cell receptor beta chains sequenced from one sample in a study of cytomegalovirus exposure and HLA in healthy donors. Primers: 60 Vbeta forward and 13 Jbeta reverse. Repertoires were generated with immunoSEQ multiplex PCR, while TCRdb's copy carries only in-frame clones and drops some. The sample has roughly 190,000 clones; over 75% are singletons. The sequenced material came from PBMCs. Receptors were obtained from a woman aged 50 to 60 in good health and CMV-seropositive.

The chain links TRBV5-5 to TRBJ2-7, with D perhaps matching TRBD1 (5 bases). CDR3 length: 17 amino acids. Trimming removed 2 bases at V and 4 bases at J, with 22 bases between. CDR1 and CDR2 (germline): SGHKS, YYEKEE (reference sequence). In DNA form, the CDR3 reads TGTGCCAGCAGCTTAGTAGGGATCAAGCAGGGCAGGTACGAGCAGTACTTC. Translation: CASSLVGIKQGRYEQYF.

The chain links TRBV7-9 to TRBJ2-7; 11 bases are a match to TRBD1. V lost 0 bases, J lost 5 bases, and 3 bases stayed unmatched. Per the germline V gene, CDR1 is SEHNR and CDR2 is FQNEAQ (reference sequence). This CDR3 comprises 15 residues. The CDR3 spells CASSLAGTGGNEQYF. The CDR3 bases are TGTGCCAGCAGCTTAGCCGGGACAGGGGGAAACGAGCAGTACTTC.